This TCR beta chain derives from a study of human T cells and chemical hapten exposure. Time point noted: pre-sensitization, week 0. Specified treatment: therapeutic diphenylcyclopropenone sensitization with weekly scalp DPC. Sequencing started from total RNA isolated from unfractionated whole blood. CDR1 is SGHTA, CDR2 FQGNSA, per germline. Losses at the gene ends were 2 bases for V and 3 bases for J; bases not matched to a gene: 6. The CDR3 extends over 15 amino acids. Individual cDNA molecules (in the library) carried attached unique molecular identifiers. TCRdb reanalysed the RACE reads using MiXCR and keeps one entry per CDR3 protein. The repertoire holds fewer than 200,000 distinct CDR3 sequences, with around 30% as singletons.

The receptor was derived from a woman younger than 45 with alopecia areata. Some clones in this sample may be carry-over from other donors' samples. The rearrangement joins TRBV7-2 to TRBJ2-5, with 7 bases fitting TRBD1. This specimen was whole blood, taken in connection with sensitization to the hapten diphenylcyclopropenone (DPC). CDR3 in DNA: TGTGCCAGCAGCTTAAGGGACAGACACAAAGAGACCCAGTACTTC. As protein: CASSLRDRHKETQYF.